The 27 T cell receptor beta chains reported below all come from one sample, sequenced in a study of CD8 T cells in Susac syndrome. Random-hexamer reverse transcription was applied to about 0.5 to 1 ug RNA. TCRdb redid the calling of the immunoSEQ multiplex PCR reads with MiXCR, one entry per CDR3 protein. The table records 110,000 to 150,000 distinct CDR3 sequences, approximately 95% of them present only once. The sequencing input was CD8+ T cells from PBMCs. The receptors were gathered from a human donor in good health.

This clonotype was counted a single time. The chain recombines TRBV28 with TRBJ2-5; maybe TRBD2 (5 bases). The CDR3 extends over 14 amino acids. V was pared by 3 bases and J by 4 bases, with 12 bases between. Looked up from germline, CDR1 is MDHEN and CDR2 is SYDVKM. Written as DNA, the CDR3 is TGTGCCAGCAGTTTGAGAGGACTGCCAGAGACCCAGTACTTC. Translating it yields CASSLRGLPETQYF.

The V gene is TRBV4-1, the J gene TRBJ1-1, with D unresolved. V was pared by 4 bases and J by 1 base, with 10 bases between. The CDR3 extends over 14 amino acids. The V gene's germline CDR1 is MGHRA and CDR2 YSYEKL. DNA for the CDR3: TGCGCCAGCAGCCTCCAAAGAGAGAACACTGAAGCTTTCTTT. Translating it yields CASSLQRENTEAFF.

The rearrangement links TRBV19 to TRBJ1-5; the D is unclear. Germline V gene lookup returns CDR1 LNHDA and CDR2 SQIVND (reference sequence). V lost 5 bases and J 1 base, leaving 12 bases between the germline ends. CDR3 length: 15 residues. As DNA, the CDR3 is TGTGCCAGTAGTGGAGTCGGGTTGAGCAATCAGCCCCAGCATTTT. Translated: CASSGVGLSNQPQHF.

The rearrangement links TRBV5-4 to TRBJ2-1; D assignment may be TRBD1 or TRBD2 (6 bases each). Germline lookup yields CDR1 SGHNT and CDR2 YYREEE (reference sequence). This CDR3 is 14 amino acids long. The germline V and J ends were trimmed by 4 bases and 2 bases, with 10 bases remaining between them. The CDR3 bases are TGTGCCAGCAGCCTAAGGGGGGCCTACAATGAGCAGTTCTTC. Translating gives CASSLRGAYNEQFF.

This rearrangement joins TRBV9 to TRBJ2-7; D perhaps matches TRBD2 (7 bases). V was clipped by 6 bases and J by 3 bases, with 19 bases between them. CDR3 length equals 15 residues. From germline, CDR1 is SGDLS and CDR2 YYNGEE. This CDR3 reads CASNPLRRGGYEQYF. The CDR3, as DNA: TGTGCCAGCAACCCGCTGAGGAGGGGGGGCTACGAGCAGTACTTC. Full variable domain (remainder filled in from reference TRBV9 and TRBJ2-7): DSGVTQTPKHLITATGQRVTLRCSPRSGDLSVYWYQQSLDQGLQFLIQYYNGEERAKGNILERFSAQQFPDLHSELNLSSLELGDSALYFCASNPLRRGGYEQYFGPGTRLTVT.

The V and J genes are TRBV28 and TRBJ2-7; 8 bases are a match to TRBD1. CDR1 MDHEN and CDR2 SYDVKM come from the germline V gene. V lost 6 bases to trimming and J lost 8 bases; unmatched junction nucleotides: 3. The CDR3 runs to 11 residues. CDR3 sequence reads: CASRARGQQYF. The CDR3, as DNA: TGTGCCAGCAGAGCCAGGGGGCAGCAGTACTTC.

The chain uses TRBV7-8 and TRBJ2-5; no definite D call. V lost 5 bases and J 5 bases, leaving 15 bases between the germline ends. This CDR3 is 14 amino acids long. Germline V lookup: CDR1 SGHVS, CDR2 FQNEAQ. In DNA form, the CDR3 reads TGTGCCAGCAGCCTCGTTACAGCCCCTGAGACCCAGTACTTC. It encodes CASSLVTAPETQYF.

The chain uses TRBV3-1 and TRBJ2-5; D not resolved. The germline V gene encodes CDR1 LGHDT and CDR2 YNNKEL (reference sequence). CDR3 size: 15 residues. With 0 bases removed from V and 1 base from J, the gap between germline ends came to 9 bases. The CDR3 DNA sequence: TGTGCCAGCAGCCAAGATGTACAGACCCAAGAGACCCAGTACTTC. Residues: CASSQDVQTQETQYF.

The chain has TRBV9 and TRBJ2-1; no clear D gene. The CDR3 runs to 14 residues. V was clipped by 5 bases and J by 5 bases, with 14 bases between them. The germline gives CDR1 SGDLS, CDR2 YYNGEE. The CDR3 nucleotides are TGTGCCAGCAGTCCGGCGGTCCACCACAATGAGCAGTTCTTC. Translation gives CASSPAVHHNEQFF.

The CDR3 region is CASSLLGGAANNEQFF. CDR3 coding DNA: TGTGCCAGCAGCCTCCTGGGGGGGGCGGCAAACAATGAGCAGTTCTTC. V is TRBV7-9 and J is TRBJ2-1; perhaps TRBD2 as D (7 bases). With 5 bases removed from V and 5 bases from J, the gap between germline ends came to 19 bases. CDR1 SEHNR and CDR2 FQNEAQ come from the germline V gene (reference sequence). This CDR3 contains 16 residues.

V is TRBV4-1 and J is TRBJ1-2; D gene unclear. The CDR3 sequence is 14 residues long. V lost 3 bases, J lost 4 bases, and 12 bases lay in between. The V gene's germline CDR1 is MGHRA and CDR2 YSYEKL. CDR3 nucleotides: TGCGCCAGCAGCCACTACGACCCGAGCTATGGCTACACCTTC. Residues: CASSHYDPSYGYTF.

J is TRBJ2-5 and V is TRBV4-2; D possibly uses TRBD1 or TRBD2 (5 bases each). This CDR3 region has 13 residues. The V gene's germline CDR1 is LGHNA and CDR2 YNFKEQ. Between the trimmed V and J ends, which lost 5 bases and 5 bases, there was a span of 12 bases. The CDR3 nucleotides are TGTGCCAGCAGCAAGGGGACGGGGGAGACCCAGTACTTC. It encodes CASSKGTGETQYF.

The chain links TRBV27 to TRBJ2-6, with 9 bases aligning to TRBD1. Germline-derived CDR1 and CDR2 are MNHEY and SMNVEV (reference sequence). Losses at the gene ends were 6 bases for V and 4 bases for J; bases not matched to a gene: 13. The CDR3 length is 18 residues. This CDR3 reads CASSLTPQGAGGANVLTF. DNA for the CDR3: TGTGCCAGCAGCCTAACCCCACAGGGGGCGGGAGGGGCCAACGTCCTGACTTTC.

The chain employs TRBV2 and TRBJ2-3; possibly TRBD1 or TRBD2 for D (5 bases each). This CDR3 region has 12 residues. Germline-derived CDR1 and CDR2 are SNHLY and FYNNEI. CDR3 DNA: TGTGCGATGAGGGGCGAGGCAGATACGCAGTATTTT. This sequence encodes CAMRGEADTQYF.

This clonotype was picked up a small number of times. The chain links TRBV9 to TRBJ2-2; D remains unclear. V was trimmed by 4 bases and J by 6 bases, leaving 10 bases between them. This CDR3 comprises 13 residues. Germline values: CDR1 SGDLS, CDR2 YYNGEE. In nucleotides, the CDR3 is TGTGCCAGCAGCTCAAACAACGCCGGGGAGCTGTTTTTT. It yields the protein CASSSNNAGELFF.

V usage is TRBV28 and J usage is TRBJ2-1; 7 nucleotides match TRBD1. CDR1 is MDHEN and CDR2 is SYDVKM in the germline V gene. This CDR3 region has 15 residues. CDR3 DNA: TGTGCGATCAACCCGGGGACAGCAATGTACAATGAGCAGTTCTTC. Translated, it gives CAINPGTAMYNEQFF.

This sequence joins TRBV28 and TRBJ2-1; TRBD2 aligns across 8 bases. Germline-derived CDR1 and CDR2 are MDHEN and SYDVKM. This CDR3 contains 13 residues. The V segment lost 10 bases and the J segment 4 bases; nucleotides outside the gene matches: 6. In DNA form, the CDR3 reads TGTGCCAACGGGACTAGGGTTTACAATGAGCAGTTCTTC. Amino acids: CANGTRVYNEQFF.

This chain links TRBV5-6 with TRBJ2-3; no reliable D call. V was cut by 2 bases and J by 5 bases, with 3 bases left in between. This CDR3 is 11 amino acids long. In germline, CDR1 is SGHDT, CDR2 YYEEEE. CDR3 residues: CASSFRDTQYF. The CDR3 bases are TGTGCCAGCAGCTTTAGAGATACGCAGTATTTT.

The V gene is TRBV12-3 or TRBV12-4, the J gene TRBJ2-1, with D perhaps being TRBD1 or TRBD2 (5 bases each). V was shortened by 7 bases and J by 6 bases, with 10 bases between the two germline ends. The CDR3 consists of 12 residues. The CDR3, as DNA: TGTGCCAGCAACTTGGGGACCAATGAGCAGTTCTTC. It encodes CASNLGTNEQFF.

The CDR3 bases are TGTGCCAGCAGCTTCGGGACAGGGCTCTACGAGCAGTACTTC. Protein: CASSFGTGLYEQYF. The rearrangement uses TRBV7-2 and TRBJ2-7; 9 bases line up with TRBD1. Trimming cost V 3 bases and J 3 bases; bases outside gene matches: 3. CDR1 and CDR2 (germline): SGHTA, FQGNSA. CDR3 size: 14 residues.

This chain uses TRBV29-1 with TRBJ2-3; maybe TRBD2 (5 bases). CDR3 length: 15 residues. Trimming shortened V by 0 bases and J by 3 bases, and 13 bases separated the two germline ends. Looked up from germline, CDR1 is SQVTM and CDR2 is ANQGSEA. The CDR3, as DNA: TGCAGCGTTGAAGATGAGCTAGCTCCTACAGATACGCAGTATTTT. This codes for CSVEDELAPTDTQYF.

Only one count was recorded for this clonotype. The chain combines TRBV7-9 with TRBJ2-1; 8 positions agree with TRBD2. The V segment lost 5 bases and the J segment 9 bases; nucleotides outside the gene matches: 9. The CDR3 runs 14 residues. Germline-derived CDR1 and CDR2 are SEHNR and FQNEAQ (reference sequence). The CDR3 coding sequence is TGTGCCAGCAGCCATGGACTGGCGGGAGGTGAGCAGTTCTTC. Encoded protein: CASSHGLAGGEQFF.

This chain connects TRBV20-1 to TRBJ2-7, with D possibly matching TRBD2 (6 bases). Germline CDR1 and CDR2: DFQATT and SNEGSKA (reference sequence). The CDR3 loop spans 16 amino acids. With 1 base removed from V and 3 bases from J, the gap between germline ends came to 19 bases. CDR3 loop: CSARGGGLGINYEQYF. The CDR3, as DNA: TGCAGTGCTAGAGGGGGAGGTCTAGGGATTAACTACGAGCAGTACTTC.

The count of this clonotype is one. V gene TRBV7-9 combines with J gene TRBJ2-1; 8 positions match TRBD1. The CDR3 is 16 amino acids. The J segment lost 0 bases and the V segment lost 5 bases, leaving 6 bases of the junction unmatched. Germline V CDR1 and CDR2: SEHNR, FQNEAQ (reference sequence). CDR3 bases: TGTGCCAGCAGCGACCGACAGGGGAGCTCCTACAATGAGCAGTTCTTC. Residues: CASSDRQGSSYNEQFF.

This clonotype has a single count. This chain connects TRBV6-2 or TRBV6-3 to TRBJ2-3, with 10 bases fitting TRBD2. Per germline, CDR1 MNHEY and CDR2 SVGEGT. CDR3 length: 16 amino acids. V dropped 2 bases and J dropped 4; count of bases not matched to a gene: 6. The DNA of the CDR3 is TGTGCCAGCAGTTACCTGGCTAGCGGGAGTCCAGATACGCAGTATTTT. It encodes CASSYLASGSPDTQYF.

The DNA for the CDR3 is TGCAGCGTTGAAGTCTGGACAGGGATTAACTATGGCTACACCTTC. Protein sequence: CSVEVWTGINYGYTF. V and J are TRBV29-1 and TRBJ1-2; the match to TRBD1 covers 8 bases. This CDR3 is 15 amino acids long. Germline V gene lookup returns CDR1 SQVTM and CDR2 ANQGSEA. After removal of 1 base from V and 1 base from J, the junction contained 5 bases not matched to a gene.

The genes are TRBV4-2 and TRBJ2-7; D unresolved. Deletions cut 1 base from V and 4 bases from J, with 5 bases between. Germline V CDR1 and CDR2: LGHNA, YNFKEQ. CDR3 length equals 12 residues. The CDR3 coding sequence is TGTGCCAGCAGCCAAGTAACGTACGAGCAGTACTTC. The encoded protein is CASSQVTYEQYF.